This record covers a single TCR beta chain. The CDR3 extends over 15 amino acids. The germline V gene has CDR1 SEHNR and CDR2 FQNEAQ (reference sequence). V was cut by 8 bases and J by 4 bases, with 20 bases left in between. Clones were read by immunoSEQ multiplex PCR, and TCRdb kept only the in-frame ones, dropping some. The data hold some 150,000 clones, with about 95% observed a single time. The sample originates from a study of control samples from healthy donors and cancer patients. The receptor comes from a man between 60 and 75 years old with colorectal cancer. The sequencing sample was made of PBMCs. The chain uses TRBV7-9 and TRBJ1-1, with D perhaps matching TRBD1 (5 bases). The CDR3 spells CASSGVGGSGTEAFF. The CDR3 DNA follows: TGTGCCAGCTCCGGGGTCGGGGGTTCGGGCACTGAAGCTTTCTTT.